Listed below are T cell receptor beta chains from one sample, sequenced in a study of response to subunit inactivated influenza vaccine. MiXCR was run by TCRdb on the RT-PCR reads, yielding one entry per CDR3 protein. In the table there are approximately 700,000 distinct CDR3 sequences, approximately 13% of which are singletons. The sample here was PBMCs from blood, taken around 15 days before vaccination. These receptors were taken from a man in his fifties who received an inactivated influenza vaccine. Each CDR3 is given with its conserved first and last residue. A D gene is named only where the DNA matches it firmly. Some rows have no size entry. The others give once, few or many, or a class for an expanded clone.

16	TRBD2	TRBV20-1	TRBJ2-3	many	TGCAGTGCGATCCGGGCTAGCGGGAACGGGGCAGATACGCAGTATTTT	CSAIRASGNGADTQYF
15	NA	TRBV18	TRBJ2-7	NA	TGTGCCAGCTCACCACTTCACCTGGCTTCCTACGAGCAGTACTTC	CASSPLHLASYEQYF
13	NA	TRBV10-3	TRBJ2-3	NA	TGTGCCATCAGTGAGTCCCCCACAGATACGCAGTATTTT	CAISESPTDTQYF
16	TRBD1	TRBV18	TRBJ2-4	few	TGTGCCAGCTCACCATCAGAACAGGGGGCCAAAAACATTCAGTACTTC	CASSPSEQGAKNIQYF
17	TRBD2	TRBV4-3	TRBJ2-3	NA	TGCGCCAGCAGCCAGGCTAGCGGGAGGGGCCTCACAGATACGCAGTATTTT	CASSQASGRGLTDTQYF
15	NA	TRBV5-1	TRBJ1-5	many	TGCGCCAGCAGCTTGGATGGACAGACAAATCAGCCCCAGCATTTT	CASSLDGQTNQPQHF
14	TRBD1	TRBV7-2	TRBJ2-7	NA	TGTGCCAGCAGCTTAGAGACAGGGCTCTACGAGCAGTACTTC	CASSLETGLYEQYF
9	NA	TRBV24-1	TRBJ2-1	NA	TGTGCCACCAGGAATGAGCAGTTCTTC	CATRNEQFF
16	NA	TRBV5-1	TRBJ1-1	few	TGCGCCAGTTCCCGTGGGACATCGGGCCCGAACACTGAAGCTTTCTTT	CASSRGTSGPNTEAFF
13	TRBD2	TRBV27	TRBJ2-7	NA	TGTGCCAGCAGTTGGGCTAGCGGGTACGAGCAGTACTTC	CASSWASGYEQYF
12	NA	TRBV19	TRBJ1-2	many	TGTGCCAGTTATGCAGTCTCCTATGGCTACACCTTC	CASYAVSYGYTF